Below, 29 T cell receptor beta chains from the same sample are listed, as sequenced in a study of regulatory T cells in long-lasting Graves disease. As for time point: newly diagnosed GD, antithyroid drugs for less than 3 months. After RNA was extracted from PBMCs, the TCR library was made from it. In building TCR beta libraries, iRepertoire HTBI primers were used together with Arm-PCR of CDR3 regions. MiXCR, run by TCRdb on the multiplex PCR reads, gives a single entry per CDR3 protein. Altogether approximately 310,000 distinct CDR3 sequences are present, 18% being singletons, with the ten largest covering 35% to 45%. The source material was peripheral blood mononuclear cells (PBMCs), sampled at new diagnosis, from a patient treated with antithyroid drugs. These receptors all come from a female donor with Graves disease.

This clonotype was seen ten or more times. V usage is TRBV11-2 and J usage is TRBJ2-5; TRBD1 or TRBD2 may be the D gene (6 bases each). The germline CDR1 and CDR2 sequences are SGHAT and FQNNGV. Trimming pared 5 bases from V and 4 bases from J, leaving 17 bases between. This CDR3 comprises 15 residues. The CDR3 coding sequence is TGTGCCAGCAGCCCCTGGCCACAGGGAGGAGAGACCCAGTACTTC. It encodes CASSPWPQGGETQYF.

This clonotype came up many times. The chain joins TRBV2 to TRBJ2-5, with D unresolved. The germline CDR1 and CDR2 sequences are SNHLY and FYNNEI. The CDR3 is 14 amino acids. V dropped 6 bases and J dropped 0 bases, with 11 bases sitting between them. This CDR3 is CASSPTYYQETQYF. As DNA, the CDR3 is TGTGCCAGCAGCCCGACATACTACCAAGAGACCCAGTACTTC.

This chain links TRBV25-1 with TRBJ2-2, with TRBD1 identical over 8 bases. V lost 9 bases, J lost 3 bases, and 6 bases stayed unmatched. Per germline, CDR1 MGHDK and CDR2 SYGVNS. This CDR3 region has 14 residues. This CDR3 reads CASRQGLHTGELFF. The CDR3 DNA reads TGTGCCAGTAGACAGGGGCTCCACACCGGGGAGCTGTTTTTT.

This clonotype occurred a few times. Being one base from a much bigger clone, this may be a read error. Given the absence of the conserved phenylalanine or tryptophan at the CDR3 end, a read error is likely. The chain couples TRBV11-2 to TRBJ1-4, with TRBD1 identical over 7 bases. The CDR3 has 14 amino acids. V lost 5 bases to trimming and J lost 8 bases; unmatched junction nucleotides: 8. Germline CDR1 and CDR2: SGHAT and FQNNGV. Here the CDR3 reads CASSPGQSQEKLFS. The CDR3 coding sequence is TGTGCCAGCAGCCCGGGACAGAGTCAGGAAAAACTGTTTTCT.

The sample holds many counts of this clonotype. The rearrangement joins TRBV19 to TRBJ2-1; 8 bases align to TRBD2. The CDR3 has 14 amino acids. Germline lookup yields CDR1 LNHDA and CDR2 SQIVND (reference sequence). The V segment lost 10 bases and the J segment 4 bases; nucleotides outside the gene matches: 9. CDR3 protein: CATQGLAGYNEQFF. The CDR3 DNA follows: TGTGCCACCCAGGGGCTAGCGGGTTACAATGAGCAGTTCTTC. The whole variable domain, filled in from reference TRBV19 and TRBJ2-1, reads DGGITQSPKYLFRKEGQNVTLSCEQNLNHDAMYWYRQDPGQGLRLIYYSQIVNDFQKGDIAEGYSVSREKKESFPLTVTSAQKNPTAFYLCATQGLAGYNEQFFGPGTRLTVL.

Note on this clonotype: Just one base apart from a much larger clone, this may be a read error. The conserved final phenylalanine or tryptophan is absent from the CDR3, which likely points to a read error. The gene calls are TRBV2 and TRBJ2-5, with TRBD2 matching 15 bases. Per germline, CDR1 SNHLY and CDR2 FYNNEI. The length of the CDR3 is 18 residues. V was pared by 5 bases and J by 4 bases, with 11 bases of the junction left unmatched. The CDR3 DNA reads TGTGCCAGCAGTCCGCGTAGGACTAGCGGGAGGGCCAGAGAGACCCAGTACCTC. Translation: CASSPRRTSGRARETQYL.

In this sample, this clonotype turned up many times. The chain combines TRBV6-2 or TRBV6-3 with TRBJ1-2, with D unresolved. The CDR3 covers 12 residues. In germline, CDR1 is MNHEY, CDR2 SVGEGT. Trimming left V 8 bases short and J 7 bases short, with 14 bases between. In DNA form, the CDR3 reads TGTGCCAGCGGCCGGGTCGTGGGTGGCTACACCTTC. It encodes CASGRVVGGYTF.

This clonotype has a handful of counts. The chain employs TRBV28 and TRBJ2-5; unclear D gene. The CDR3 runs 14 residues. Trimming shortened V by 2 bases and J by 5 bases, and 12 bases separated the two germline ends. Germline V gene lookup returns CDR1 MDHEN and CDR2 SYDVKM. DNA of the CDR3: TGTGCCAGCAGTTTAGAAGGGTTCATTGAGACCCAGTACTTC. Translation: CASSLEGFIETQYF.

There are a few counts of this clonotype. The rearrangement links TRBV29-1 to TRBJ1-2; D perhaps matches TRBD1 (6 bases). V was clipped by 6 bases and J by 3 bases, with 8 bases between them. The CDR3 extends over 11 amino acids. The germline V gene encodes CDR1 SQVTM and CDR2 ANQGSEA. The CDR3 nucleotides read TGCAGCGTCCGACAGGACTATGGCTACACCTTC. It is translated as CSVRQDYGYTF.

This clonotype was observed many times. The chain links TRBV6-2 or TRBV6-3 to TRBJ1-2, with D unclear. This CDR3 spans 15 amino acids. CDR1 is MNHEY and CDR2 is SVGEGT in the germline V gene. Trimming stripped 5 bases from V and 4 bases from J, with 17 bases between. The DNA of the CDR3 is TGTGCCAGCAGTGAAGCATCGGGTATCCCCTATGGCTACACCTTC. This codes for CASSEASGIPYGYTF.

The CDR3 protein is CASGGQGRLRTEAFF. In DNA form, the CDR3 reads TGTGCCAGCGGAGGACAGGGAAGGCTTCGAACTGAAGCTTTCTTT. This rearrangement joins TRBV28 to TRBJ1-1, with 8 bases fitting TRBD1. Looked up from germline, CDR1 is MDHEN and CDR2 is SYDVKM. Trimming removed 8 bases from V and 5 bases from J; junction bases left unmatched: 13. This CDR3 is built from 15 residues.

The rearrangement joins TRBV30 to TRBJ2-5; TRBD1 is a possible D gene (6 bases). This CDR3 has 13 amino acids. V dropped 5 bases and J dropped 1 base, with 11 bases sitting between them. CDR1 GTSNPN and CDR2 SVGIG come from the germline V gene (reference sequence). This chain's CDR3 is CAWERTVQETQYF. The CDR3 bases are TGTGCCTGGGAGAGGACAGTCCAAGAGACCCAGTACTTC.

This chain uses TRBV28 with TRBJ1-2; D not resolved. This CDR3 contains 12 residues. Germline lookup yields CDR1 MDHEN and CDR2 SYDVKM. V lost 4 bases, J lost 5 bases, and 8 bases lay in between. The chain's CDR3 is CASSSGWYGYTF. CDR3 DNA: TGTGCCAGCAGTTCAGGATGGTATGGCTACACCTTC.

In its sample, this clonotype was seen many times. This rearrangement joins TRBV12-3 or TRBV12-4 to TRBJ2-5; D may be TRBD1 or TRBD2 (5 bases each). The CDR3 spans 16 residues. Trimming took 5 bases from V and 0 from J, leaving 16 bases between them. DNA of the CDR3: TGTGCCAGCAGTCCCCGGGACGGTTGGTACCAAGAGACCCAGTACTTC. It yields the protein CASSPRDGWYQETQYF.

This clonotype was seen at least ten times. The V call is TRBV2, the J call TRBJ2-1; a weak D match, TRBD2 (6 bases). This CDR3 is 14 amino acids long. Trimming pared 7 bases from V and 6 bases from J, leaving 16 bases between. Germline V gene data show CDR1 as SNHLY and CDR2 as FYNNEI. The DNA of the CDR3 is TGTGCCAGCAAGAATTCAGGAGGGACCAATGAGCAGTTCTTC. Translated, it gives CASKNSGGTNEQFF.

Ten or more counts support this clonotype. The J gene is TRBJ1-2, the V gene TRBV28; TRBD1 might be the D (5 bases). The CDR3 loop spans 16 amino acids. V was shortened by 3 bases and J by 8 bases, with 22 bases between the two germline ends. Germline V CDR1 and CDR2: MDHEN, SYDVKM. The CDR3 region is CASSLGYRGITSGYTF. Written as DNA, the CDR3 is TGTGCCAGCAGTTTGGGATACCGGGGGATAACATCGGGCTACACCTTC.

This clonotype was recorded many times. This chain links TRBV11-2 with TRBJ2-7, with unresolved D. Trimming left V 1 base short and J 7 bases short, with 11 bases between. The germline V gene encodes CDR1 SGHAT and CDR2 FQNNGV. This CDR3 is 13 amino acids long. The chain's CDR3 is CASSLGPVEEQYF. DNA for the CDR3: TGTGCCAGCAGCTTAGGCCCCGTGGAGGAGCAGTACTTC.

This clonotype was detected ten times or more. The chain is built from TRBV28 and TRBJ2-7; TRBD1 agrees at 8 bases. V dropped 5 bases and J dropped 4; count of bases not matched to a gene: 7. The CDR3 loop spans 14 amino acids. CDR1 and CDR2 (germline): MDHEN, SYDVKM. The CDR3 sequence is CASSPDRGRYEQYF. CDR3 coding DNA: TGTGCCAGCAGTCCAGACAGGGGCCGGTACGAGCAGTACTTC.

At least ten counts were recorded for this clonotype. The V call is TRBV5-1, the J call TRBJ2-1; TRBD2 matches at 13 bases. The CDR3 runs to 15 residues. CDR1 and CDR2 from the germline V gene are SGHRS and YFSETQ. V trimming: 5 bases; J trimming: 5 bases; junction bases outside the gene matches: 4. CDR3 residues: CASRGLAGTNNEQFF. Here the CDR3 DNA reads TGCGCCAGCAGGGGACTAGCGGGAACAAACAATGAGCAGTTCTTC. The variable domain in full, completed from reference TRBV5-1 and TRBJ2-1, reads KAGVTQTPRYLIKTRGQQVTLSCSPISGHRSVSWYQQTPGQGLQFLFEYFSETQRNKGNFPGRFSGRQFSNSRSEMNVSTLELGDSALYLCASRGLAGTNNEQFFGPGTRLTVL.

This clonotype was counted between two and nine times. V is TRBV5-1 and J is TRBJ2-5; D perhaps matches TRBD2 (5 bases). Germline CDR1 reads SGHRS; CDR2 reads YFSETQ. V lost 0 bases and J 4 bases, leaving 13 bases between the germline ends. CDR3 size: 15 residues. The CDR3 DNA reads TGCGCCAGCAGCTTGGGTCAGCCCGCGGGAGAGACCCAGTACTTC. Protein: CASSLGQPAGETQYF.

This clonotype has just a few counts. This chain uses TRBV6-9 with TRBJ2-1, with D perhaps matching TRBD2 (6 bases). This CDR3 comprises 13 residues. CDR1 and CDR2 (germline): MNHGY, SVAAGI. V lost 2 bases, J lost 8 bases, and 10 bases lay in between. This CDR3 reads CASSYQAGHEQFF. CDR3 DNA sequence: TGTGCCAGCAGTTATCAGGCGGGGCATGAGCAGTTCTTC.

Many counts were recorded for this clonotype. The genes are TRBV28 and TRBJ1-5; D not resolved. Germline V gene lookup returns CDR1 MDHEN and CDR2 SYDVKM. This CDR3 is 13 amino acids long. Trimming stripped 3 bases from V and 3 bases from J, with 6 bases between. CDR3 DNA sequence: TGTGCCAGCAGTTTGATACACAATCAGCCCCAGCATTTT. Its translation is CASSLIHNQPQHF. The full variable domain, in which reference TRBV28 and TRBJ1-5 provide the parts outside the CDR3, is DVKVTQSSRYLVKRTGEKVFLECVQDMDHENMFWYRQDPGLGLRLIYFSYDVKMKEKGDIPEGYSVSREKKERFSLILESASTNQTSMYLCASSLIHNQPQHFGDGTRLSIL.

The chain joins TRBV19 to TRBJ2-3; D might be TRBD2 (6 bases). V lost 5 bases, J lost 0 bases, and 12 bases lay in between. CDR1 and CDR2 (germline): LNHDA, SQIVND (reference sequence). The CDR3 has 15 residues. The chain's CDR3 is CASSSSGGSTDTQYF. The CDR3 DNA reads as TGTGCCAGTAGTTCCTCCGGGGGTAGCACAGATACGCAGTATTTT.

This clonotype showed up just a few times. The chain couples TRBV7-9 to TRBJ1-4, with 9 nucleotides matching TRBD1. The CDR3 loop spans 13 amino acids. The V gene's germline CDR1 is SEHNR and CDR2 FQNEAQ (reference sequence). The J segment lost 7 bases and the V segment lost 5 bases, leaving 2 bases of the junction unmatched. The chain's CDR3 is CASSKQGAEKLFF. The CDR3 DNA is TGTGCCAGCAGCAAACAGGGGGCTGAAAAACTGTTTTTT.

The chain uses TRBV28 and TRBJ1-1, with D possibly TRBD1 on 6 matching bases. V lost 6 bases and J 0 bases, leaving 17 bases between the germline ends. The CDR3 spans 16 residues. Germline CDR1 is MDHEN and CDR2 is SYDVKM. In nucleotides, the CDR3 is TGTGCCAGCAGGAACAGAGGACAGATCATGAACACTGAAGCTTTCTTT. Amino acids: CASRNRGQIMNTEAFF.

In this sample, this clonotype turned up many times. V and J are TRBV6-5 and TRBJ2-1; 10 bases map to TRBD2. The CDR3 covers 15 residues. Germline values: CDR1 MNHEY, CDR2 SVGAGI. With V trimmed by 2 bases and J by 2 bases, 0 bases remained unmatched. The CDR3 protein is CASSYLAGAYNEQFF. The DNA of the CDR3 is TGTGCCAGCAGTTACCTAGCGGGGGCCTACAATGAGCAGTTCTTC.

This clonotype occurred many times. The V and J genes are TRBV6-2 or TRBV6-3 and TRBJ1-4; D not resolved. Between the trimmed V and J ends, which lost 4 bases and 3 bases, there was a span of 0 bases. Germline CDR1 is MNHEY and CDR2 is SVGEGT. The CDR3 covers 11 residues. The CDR3 region has the DNA TGTGCCAGCAGTTCTAATGAAAAACTGTTTTTT. This encodes CASSSNEKLFF.

This clonotype has at least ten counts. This chain links TRBV27 with TRBJ2-1; D uncertain. Germline CDR1 reads MNHEY; CDR2 reads SMNVEV (reference sequence). Between the trimmed V and J ends, which lost 3 bases and 4 bases, there was a span of 7 bases. This CDR3 comprises 13 residues. CDR3 nucleotide sequence: TGTGCCAGCAGTTTTGCCAGGTACAATGAGCAGTTCTTC. It specifies CASSFARYNEQFF.

This clonotype was recorded at least ten times. V usage is TRBV7-9 and J usage is TRBJ1-1; no definite D call. Per germline, CDR1 SEHNR and CDR2 FQNEAQ (reference sequence). V lost 5 bases to trimming and J lost 5 bases, with 12 bases between them. The CDR3 consists of 13 residues. This chain's CDR3 is CASSLRGRTEAFF. In DNA form, the CDR3 reads TGTGCCAGCAGCCTCCGGGGTCGGACTGAAGCTTTCTTT.